Following are 15 T cell receptor beta chains from one sample sequenced in a study of blood T cell repertoires in COVID-19. Repertoires were generated with immunoSEQ multiplex PCR, while TCRdb's copy carries only in-frame clones and drops some. The sample carries a few hundred thousand clones, less than 90% recorded once. The material sequenced was peripheral blood. These receptors were taken from a man in his fifties or sixties with acute or convalescent COVID-19.

V and J are TRBV6-1 and TRBJ1-2; unclear D gene. CDR3 size: 18 residues. The V gene's germline CDR1 is MNHNS and CDR2 SASEGT. Trimming removed 3 bases from V and 1 base from J, with 21 bases in between. The CDR3 loop is CASSEYGPRLRNNYGYTF. For the CDR3, the DNA is TGTGCCAGCAGTGAGTATGGGCCACGGCTCAGGAATAACTATGGCTACACCTTC.

The chain employs TRBV9 and TRBJ2-7; 10 bases align to TRBD2. The CDR3 is 14 amino acids. Trimming at V came to 4 bases and at J to 7 bases, leaving 8 bases not matched to a gene. Germline-derived CDR1 and CDR2 are SGDLS and YYNGEE. The CDR3 nucleotides are TGTGCCAGCAGCCCCGGGACTAGCGCGCCTGAGCAGTACTTC. The encoded protein is CASSPGTSAPEQYF.

The chain employs TRBV7-2 and TRBJ1-2; 10 bases align to TRBD1. J gave up 6 bases and V 5 bases, and 3 bases lay outside the gene matches. CDR1 and CDR2 from the germline V gene are SGHTA and FQGNSA. The CDR3 covers 13 residues. The CDR3 reads CASSPTGGDGYTF. The CDR3 nucleotides are TGTGCCAGCAGCCCGACAGGGGGCGATGGCTACACCTTC.

The count of this clone is one. The CDR3 reads CASSVSSLGTGGTGTQYF. CDR3 coding DNA: TGTGCCAGCAGCGTATCTTCACTAGGGACAGGGGGAACCGGTACGCAGTATTTT. This chain links TRBV9 with TRBJ2-3; 11 bases are a match to TRBD1. Germline CDR1 is SGDLS and CDR2 is YYNGEE. The CDR3 totals 18 residues. The ends lost 1 base at V and 8 bases at J; junction bases unmatched: 15.

The J gene is TRBJ2-3, the V gene TRBV29-1; TRBD2 aligns across 10 bases. The V segment lost 4 bases and the J segment 3 bases; nucleotides outside the gene matches: 19. Germline assignment: CDR1 SQVTM and CDR2 ANQGSEA. The length of the CDR3 is 19 residues. DNA of the CDR3: TGCAGCGTTGCCCCCGGCGCTGCTAGCGGGAGCAGAAGTACAGATACGCAGTATTTT. Encoded protein: CSVAPGAASGSRSTDTQYF.

The chain combines TRBV24-1 with TRBJ2-7; TRBD1 agrees at 9 bases. Per the germline V gene, CDR1 is KGHDR and CDR2 is SFDVKD. The V and J ends lost 5 bases and 6 bases, in that order; junction bases with no gene match: 13. The CDR3 sequence is 16 residues long. This CDR3 reads CATSAPSTGGIGEQYF. As DNA, the CDR3 is TGTGCCACCAGTGCCCCCTCGACAGGGGGAATTGGCGAGCAGTACTTC.

This rearrangement joins TRBV19 to TRBJ1-5; D possibly corresponds to TRBD1 (5 bases). Germline V gene data show CDR1 as LNHDA and CDR2 as SQIVND (reference sequence). Trimming stripped 7 bases from V and 3 bases from J, with 22 bases between. This CDR3 spans 17 amino acids. CDR3 DNA sequence: TGTGCCAGTACCCAGGACATAGGCGGAACCCTCAATCAGCCCCAGCATTTT. It codes for CASTQDIGGTLNQPQHF.

This chain links TRBV2 with TRBJ2-7; 12 bases are a match to TRBD2. J gave up 5 bases and V 8 bases, and 7 bases lay outside the gene matches. Germline-derived CDR1 and CDR2 are SNHLY and FYNNEI. There are 14 residues in the CDR3. The CDR3 DNA is TGTGCCAGCGGACGACTAGCGGGGGTTGACGAGCAGTACTTC. This gives the protein CASGRLAGVDEQYF.

This chain uses TRBV28 with TRBJ1-2; D is unclear. Germline CDR1 and CDR2: MDHEN and SYDVKM. Trimming pared 6 bases from V and 1 base from J, leaving 12 bases between. CDR3 length equals 14 residues. The chain's CDR3 is CASSSSADNYGYTF. The CDR3 bases are TGTGCCAGCAGCTCTTCTGCGGATAACTATGGCTACACCTTC.

CDR3 DNA sequence: TGTGCCAGCAGCAGTCGACAGACCACAACTACCGGGGAGCTGTTTTTT. Protein: CASSSRQTTTTGELFF. This chain uses TRBV5-6 with TRBJ2-2, with a tentative D call TRBD1 (5 bases). The germline V and J ends were trimmed by 4 bases and 5 bases, with 18 bases remaining between them. The CDR3 runs 16 residues. Germline V lookup: CDR1 SGHDT, CDR2 YYEEEE.

V and J are TRBV20-1 and TRBJ1-6, with TRBD1 matching over 7 bases. Germline lookup yields CDR1 DFQATT and CDR2 SNEGSKA (reference sequence). Losses at the gene ends were 3 bases for V and 7 bases for J; bases not matched to a gene: 9. CDR3 length: 15 residues. The DNA of the CDR3 is TGCAGTGCTAGTGAATCAGGGGGTTCGAATTCACCCCTCCACTTT. This gives the protein CSASESGGSNSPLHF.

This clone was observed a single time. J is TRBJ2-3 and V is TRBV24-1, with D uncertain. The CDR3 loop spans 13 amino acids. The germline gives CDR1 KGHDR, CDR2 SFDVKD. V lost 7 bases, J lost 0 bases, and 7 bases lay in between. The CDR3 DNA reads TGTGCCACCAGAGGAGCTAGCACAGATACGCAGTATTTT. Translated: CATRGASTDTQYF.

The chain carries TRBV5-6 and TRBJ1-2, with TRBD1 matching over 7 bases. V lost 4 bases and J lost 0; bases outside the gene matches: 15. CDR1 is SGHDT and CDR2 is YYEEEE in the germline V gene. The CDR3 length is 18 residues. CDR3 protein: CASSPFGQAFRTNYGYTF. CDR3 in DNA: TGTGCCAGCAGCCCCTTCGGACAGGCATTTAGGACTAACTATGGCTACACCTTC.

The CDR3 region has the DNA TGTGCCAGCAGCGCGGACAGGGGGCAGGAGCAGTTCTTC. Amino acids: CASSADRGQEQFF. The chain links TRBV9 to TRBJ2-1; the match to TRBD1 covers 11 bases. The CDR3 covers 13 residues. CDR1 SGDLS and CDR2 YYNGEE come from the germline V gene. V gave up 3 bases and J gave up 10 bases; unmatched junction bases: 3.

The rearrangement uses TRBV6-1 and TRBJ2-1; 10 bases are shared with TRBD2. The CDR3 is 15 amino acids. Looked up from germline, CDR1 is MNHNS and CDR2 is SASEGT. V dropped 3 bases and J dropped 7; count of bases not matched to a gene: 6. CDR3 region: CASSDGTSAFNEQFF. The CDR3 DNA reads as TGTGCCAGCAGTGATGGGACTAGCGCGTTTAATGAGCAGTTCTTC.